These T cell receptor beta chains were read from a single sample in a study of CD4 and CD8 cells across lung adenocarcinoma regions. Via MiXCR, TCRdb re-called the PCR reads, giving one row per CDR3 protein. The sample lists roughly 12,000 distinct CDR3 sequences, around 61% occurring once. The sequenced sample consisted of CD8+ T cells from the margin of a lung tumor. These receptors were taken from a female donor with lung adenocarcinoma. The CD4 and CD8 labels of this study may be unreliable. Both conserved end residues are part of each CDR3. A D gene is named only where the DNA matches it firmly. Clone size is stated in some rows and not others, as once, few, many or a class when expanded.

v_call,d_call,j_call,clone_size,cdr3_nt,cdr3_aa
TRBV6-1,TRBD1,TRBJ1-4,NA,TGTGCCACCGGGAGGACAGGGAGTTGGACTAATGAAAAACTGTTTTTT,CATGRTGSWTNEKLFF
TRBV4-1,NA,TRBJ2-3,NA,TGCGCCAGCAGCCAAGCGGACGGGGGCGGGGGAGGCACAGAGACGCAGTATTTC,CASSQADGGGGGTETQYF
TRBV6-5,NA,TRBJ1-4,NA,TGTGCCAGCAGTTACCCCGGGATGGCTAATGAAAAACTGTTTTTT,CASSYPGMANEKLFF
TRBV6-5,TRBD2,TRBJ2-7,once,TGTGCCAGCAGATTCTCCGGGACTAGCCCCTACGAGCAGTACTTC,CASRFSGTSPYEQYF
TRBV6-1,NA,TRBJ2-5,NA,TGTGCCAGCAGTGAACGGGAGCAAGAGACCCAGTACTTC,CASSEREQETQYF
TRBV4-2,TRBD2,TRBJ2-5,NA,TGTGCCAGCAGGGGTGGACTAGCGGGGCGCGGGGGACGTGACCAAAAGATCCAGTACTTC,CASRGGLAGRGGRDQKIQYF
TRBV27,TRBD2,TRBJ2-1,NA,TGTGCCAGCAGTTCGCCACAGGGTCAGCTAGCGGGATACAATGAGCAGTTCTTC,CASSSPQGQLAGYNEQFF
TRBV10-1,NA,TRBJ2-5,NA,TGCGCGGGGATTGGGGGGCGGAGCCGAGGGACCCAGTACTTC,CAGIGGRSRGTQYF
TRBV7-7,NA,TRBJ2-5,NA,TGTGCCAGCAGCCCGACTAGGGGAGAGACCCAGTACTTC,CASSPTRGETQYF
TRBV7-6,NA,TRBJ1-1,NA,TGTGCCAGCAGCTCCAGTGTAGGGCAGGACACTGAAGCTTTCTTT,CASSSSVGQDTEAFF
TRBV6-1,NA,TRBJ2-7,few,TGTGCCAGCAGTGGAGCCCGACTGGGCGAGCAGTACTTC,CASSGARLGEQYF
TRBV6-5,TRBD1,TRBJ2-3,NA,TGTGCCAGCAGTTACGGGGACAGGGGAACAGATACGCAGTATTTT,CASSYGDRGTDTQYF
TRBV4-1,NA,TRBJ2-5,NA,TGCGCCAGCAGCCAAGCCGGTCGGGGCCTCCAAGAGACCCAGTACTTC,CASSQAGRGLQETQYF
TRBV6-1,NA,TRBJ2-3,NA,TGTGCGAGCAGCGGAGCCGGGGAGACAGATACGCAGTATTTC,CASSGAGETDTQYF
TRBV6-1,TRBD2,TRBJ2-3,NA,TGTGCCAGCACTAACGGGGGGGGCGAGGTGGATACGCAGTATTTT,CASTNGGGEVDTQYF
TRBV10-1,NA,TRBJ2-1,NA,TGCGCCAGCAGTGCGGCTAGCGAGTACGAGCAGTTCTTC,CASSAASEYEQFF
TRBV10-2,NA,TRBJ2-7,NA,TGCGCCAGCAGTGAGGGAGCCCCCTCCTACGAGCAGTACTTC,CASSEGAPSYEQYF
TRBV6-1,TRBD1,TRBJ2-5,NA,TGTGCCAGCAGCTTGACAGGGTTGGAGACCCAGTACTTC,CASSLTGLETQYF
TRBV6-1,TRBD1,TRBJ2-1,large,TGTGCCAGCAGTGTGGACAGGAACAATGAGCAGTTCTTC,CASSVDRNNEQFF
TRBV10-3,NA,TRBJ2-4,NA,TGTGCCATCTCCAGTGTGGCAAACATTCAGTACTTC,CAISSVANIQYF
TRBV4-2,NA,TRBJ1-2,NA,TGTGCCAGCAGCCAAGATAGACAGTACTATGGCTACACCTTC,CASSQDRQYYGYTF
TRBV6-1,NA,TRBJ1-2,many,TGTGCCAGCAGTCCCGGTCCGAGGCCCCAGAGTGGTGGCTACACCTTC,CASSPGPRPQSGGYTF
TRBV10-3,NA,TRBJ2-5,NA,TGTGCCGTCGGGCAGGGCGGCTGCGTTCCAGATACCCAGTACTTC,CAVGQGGCVPDTQYF
TRBV6-1,TRBD1,TRBJ2-7,NA,TGTGCCAGCACAGGGGGCTACGAGCAGTACTTC,CASTGGYEQYF
TRBV6-5,NA,TRBJ2-2,NA,TGTGCCAGCAGTTACGGTATCGGGGAGCTGTTTTTT,CASSYGIGELFF
TRBV4-1,NA,TRBJ2-4,once,TGCCCCAGCACCCGGCTGTGGGCCAAAAATACGCAGTATTTC,CPSTRLWAKNTQYF
TRBV4-2,TRBD2,TRBJ2-3,NA,TGTGCCAGCAGCCCGACTCCCGGACTAGCGGGGGGGCGGGCCACAAATACTCAGTATTTT,CASSPTPGLAGGRATNTQYF
TRBV6-4,NA,TRBJ2-5,NA,TGTGCCAGCATCGCCCGGGACCGTGACCAAGAGACTCAGTACTTC,CASIARDRDQETQYF
TRBV30,NA,TRBJ2-5,few,TGTGCCTGGAGCGGGCGGGGCCTAGAGACCCAGTACTTC,CAWSGRGLETQYF
TRBV27,NA,TRBJ2-3,NA,TGTGCGGGCAGTGGGGGCGGGGTCCAAGAGACGCAGTATTTT,CAGSGGGVQETQYF
TRBV27,NA,TRBJ2-3,once,TGTGCCAGCAGTTTGGGCGGGGTCAAAGATACGCAGTATTTC,CASSLGGVKDTQYF
TRBV27,NA,TRBJ2-7,few,TGTGCCAGTAGCCGGGCGCGTTCGGGCTACGAGCAGTACTTC,CASSRARSGYEQYF
TRBV10-2,NA,TRBJ2-3,NA,TGCGCCAGCAGTGATTCGGGACCTAGGAGTACGCAGTATTTT,CASSDSGPRSTQYF
TRBV20-1,TRBD2,TRBJ2-1,NA,TGCAGTGCTAGAGATCTCGGAGCGGGAGGGTACAATGAGCAGTTCTTC,CSARDLGAGGYNEQFF
TRBV6-1,TRBD1,TRBJ2-7,NA,TGTGCCAGCAGACTAGAGGACAGGGGTTTACACGAGCAGTACTTC,CASRLEDRGLHEQYF
TRBV10-2,NA,TRBJ2-5,NA,TGCGCCAGGGGAGATCTAGCCCGGAGCCAAGATACCCAGTACTTC,CARGDLARSQDTQYF
TRBV7-2,NA,TRBJ2-7,NA,TGTGCCAGCAGCTTGGTCTCACTCGGGCAGACCCTCTACGAGCAGTACTTC,CASSLVSLGQTLYEQYF
TRBV20-1,NA,TRBJ2-7,NA,TGCAGTGCTAGGGTGGGACGCTACGAGCAGTACTTC,CSARVGRYEQYF
TRBV6-1,TRBD1,TRBJ2-5,few,TGTGCCAGCAGTGAATATCGGACAGGGGCGTACTTC,CASSEYRTGAYF
TRBV7-2,NA,TRBJ2-3,once,TGTGCCAGCAGCTTAGGCTATCCCACAGATACGCAGTATTTT,CASSLGYPTDTQYF
TRBV3-1,NA,TRBJ1-3,NA,TGTGCCAGCAGCCTAGAGACTTACTCTGGAAACACCATATATTTT,CASSLETYSGNTIYF
TRBV6-1,NA,TRBJ2-2,NA,TGTGCGAGTGTGTCCACCGGTGAGCTGTATTTT,CASVSTGELYF
TRBV6-1,TRBD2,TRBJ2-5,NA,TGTGCCAGCAGGCCTAGCGGGGGCCGTACCCCAGAGACGCAGTATTTC,CASRPSGGRTPETQYF
TRBV6-5,TRBD2,TRBJ2-1,large,TGTGCCAGCAGCAGACTCGGGGGGATTTACAATGAGCAGTTCTTC,CASSRLGGIYNEQFF
TRBV10-1,NA,TRBJ2-2,many,TGCGCCAGCCGGGGGATGAACACCGGGGAGCTGTTTTTT,CASRGMNTGELFF
TRBV15,NA,TRBJ1-2,few,TGTGCCACCAGCAGAGATACCCAGGCCTACACCTTC,CATSRDTQAYTF
TRBV18,NA,TRBJ2-2,NA,TGTGCCAGCAACCCCCGAGGGGAGACCGGGGAGCTGTTTTTT,CASNPRGETGELFF
TRBV6-1,TRBD1,TRBJ1-5,medium-sized,TGTGCCAGCAGAAGGACAGGGGATGGTCAGCCCCAGCATTTT,CASRRTGDGQPQHF
TRBV10-1,NA,TRBJ2-1,NA,TGCGCCAGCAGCCCCGGGACCACGTTCAATGAGCAGTTCTTC,CASSPGTTFNEQFF
TRBV3-1,TRBD2,TRBJ2-2,NA,TGTGCCAGCAGCCAAGGACTAGCGGGTCGCACCGGGGAGCTGTTTTTT,CASSQGLAGRTGELFF
TRBV7-2,TRBD2,TRBJ2-1,NA,TGTGCCAGCAGCTCGGGGCCGGGACTAGCGGGAGGGCGGGATGAGTTCTTC,CASSSGPGLAGGRDEFF
TRBV27,NA,TRBJ2-5,NA,TGTGCCGGGGGTTTAGGGGGGCGAGGGGCAGAGACCCAGTACTTC,CAGGLGGRGAETQYF
TRBV6-1,NA,TRBJ2-5,NA,TGTGCCAGCAGAAGAGCAGGGGTCGAGACCCAGTACTTC,CASRRAGVETQYF
TRBV10-3,NA,TRBJ2-5,NA,TGTGTGGGGCAGGGGGGGGGTGACCAAGAGACCCAGTACTTC,CVGQGGGDQETQYF
TRBV30,NA,TRBJ1-5,NA,TGTGCCTGGAGTAAAGGAAACACAGGGAGCAATCAGCCCCAGCATTTT,CAWSKGNTGSNQPQHF
TRBV6-5,NA,TRBJ2-3,medium-sized,TGTGCCAGCAGTTACTCGCTTACGGGGGCGCAGACAGATACGCAGTATTTT,CASSYSLTGAQTDTQYF
TRBV3-1,NA,TRBJ2-1,NA,TGTGCCAGCAGCCAAGCCCCCTGGGGCAGGGAAGAGTGGGGGCAGTTCTTC,CASSQAPWGREEWGQFF